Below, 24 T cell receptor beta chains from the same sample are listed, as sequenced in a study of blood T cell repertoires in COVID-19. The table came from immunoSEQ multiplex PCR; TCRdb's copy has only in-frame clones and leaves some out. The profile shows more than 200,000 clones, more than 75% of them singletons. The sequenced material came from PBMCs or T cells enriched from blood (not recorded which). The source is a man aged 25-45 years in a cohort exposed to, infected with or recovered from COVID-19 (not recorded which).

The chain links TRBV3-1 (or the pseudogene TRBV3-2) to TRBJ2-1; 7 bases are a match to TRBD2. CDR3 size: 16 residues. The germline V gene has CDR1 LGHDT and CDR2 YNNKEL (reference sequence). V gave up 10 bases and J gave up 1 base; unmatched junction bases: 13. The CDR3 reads CATKIREGSSYNEQFF. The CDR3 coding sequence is TGTGCCACCAAGATTAGGGAGGGGTCATCCTACAATGAGCAGTTCTTC.

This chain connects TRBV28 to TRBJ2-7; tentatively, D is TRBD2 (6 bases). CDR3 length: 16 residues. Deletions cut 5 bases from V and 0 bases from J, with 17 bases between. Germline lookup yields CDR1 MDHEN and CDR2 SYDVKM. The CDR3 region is CASSRFSGGSSYEQYF. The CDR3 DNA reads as TGTGCCAGCAGTCGGTTCTCCGGAGGGAGCTCCTACGAGCAGTACTTC.

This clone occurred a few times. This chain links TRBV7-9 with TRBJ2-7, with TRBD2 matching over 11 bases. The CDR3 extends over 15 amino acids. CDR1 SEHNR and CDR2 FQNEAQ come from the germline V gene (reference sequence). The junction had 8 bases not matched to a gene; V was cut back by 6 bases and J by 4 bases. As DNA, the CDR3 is TGTGCCAGCAGTCCTCTAGCGGGAGGTCGGTACGAGCAGTACTTC. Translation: CASSPLAGGRYEQYF.

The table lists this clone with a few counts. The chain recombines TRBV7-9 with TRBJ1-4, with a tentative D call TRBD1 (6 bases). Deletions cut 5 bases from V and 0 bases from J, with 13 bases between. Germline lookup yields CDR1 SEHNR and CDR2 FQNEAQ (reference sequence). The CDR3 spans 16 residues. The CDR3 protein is CASSTGTIATNEKLFF. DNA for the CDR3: TGTGCCAGCAGCACTGGGACAATTGCAACTAATGAAAAACTGTTTTTT.

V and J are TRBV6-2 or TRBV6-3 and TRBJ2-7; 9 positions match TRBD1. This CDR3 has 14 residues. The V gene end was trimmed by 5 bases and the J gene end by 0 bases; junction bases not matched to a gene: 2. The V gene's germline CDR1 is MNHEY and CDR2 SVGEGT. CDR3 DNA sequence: TGTGCCAGCAGTCGGGACAGGGTCTCCTACGAGCAGTACTTC. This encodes CASSRDRVSYEQYF.

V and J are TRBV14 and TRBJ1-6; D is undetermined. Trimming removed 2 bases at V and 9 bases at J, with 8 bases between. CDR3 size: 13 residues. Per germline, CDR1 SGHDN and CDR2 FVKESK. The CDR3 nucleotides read TGTGCCAGCAGCCAATCGTTTAGTTCACCCCTCCACTTT. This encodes CASSQSFSSPLHF.

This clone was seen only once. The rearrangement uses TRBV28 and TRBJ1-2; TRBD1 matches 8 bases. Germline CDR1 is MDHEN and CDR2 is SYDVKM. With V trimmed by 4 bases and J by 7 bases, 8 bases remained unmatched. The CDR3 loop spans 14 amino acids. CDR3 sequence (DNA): TGTGCCAGCAGTTCCGGCAGGGGGCTTGGTGGCTACACCTTC. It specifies CASSSGRGLGGYTF.

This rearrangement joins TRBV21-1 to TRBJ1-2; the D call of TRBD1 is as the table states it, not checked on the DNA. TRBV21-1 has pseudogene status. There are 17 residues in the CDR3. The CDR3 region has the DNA TGTGCCAGCAGCAAAGACGGTGGGAGGACAGGGAAGTATGGCTACACCTTC. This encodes CASSKDGGRTGKYGYTF.

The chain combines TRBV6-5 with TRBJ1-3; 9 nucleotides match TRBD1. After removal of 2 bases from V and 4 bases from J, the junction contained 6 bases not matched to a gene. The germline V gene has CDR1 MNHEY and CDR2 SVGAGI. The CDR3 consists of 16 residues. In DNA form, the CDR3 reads TGTGCCAGCAGTTACGCGACCGGGACAGGGGGAAACACCATATATTTT. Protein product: CASSYATGTGGNTIYF.

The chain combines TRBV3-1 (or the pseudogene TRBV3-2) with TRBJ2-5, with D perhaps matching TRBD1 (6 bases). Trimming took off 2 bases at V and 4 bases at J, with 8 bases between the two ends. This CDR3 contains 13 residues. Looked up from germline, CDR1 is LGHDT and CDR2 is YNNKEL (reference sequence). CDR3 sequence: CASSQMTGETQYF. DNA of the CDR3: TGTGCCAGCAGCCAAATGACAGGAGAGACCCAGTACTTC.

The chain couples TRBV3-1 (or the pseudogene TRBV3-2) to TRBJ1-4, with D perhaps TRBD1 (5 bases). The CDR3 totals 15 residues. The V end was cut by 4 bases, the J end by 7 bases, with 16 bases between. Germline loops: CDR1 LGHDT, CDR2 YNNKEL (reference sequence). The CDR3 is CASSPRGNLREKLFF. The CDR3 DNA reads TGTGCCAGCAGCCCCCGGGGGAATTTGCGTGAAAAACTGTTTTTT.

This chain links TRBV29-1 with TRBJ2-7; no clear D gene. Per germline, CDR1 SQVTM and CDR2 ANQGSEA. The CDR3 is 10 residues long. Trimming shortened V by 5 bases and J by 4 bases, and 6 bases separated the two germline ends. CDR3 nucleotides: TGCAGCGTTCGAGAGTACGAGCAGTACTTC. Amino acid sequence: CSVREYEQYF.

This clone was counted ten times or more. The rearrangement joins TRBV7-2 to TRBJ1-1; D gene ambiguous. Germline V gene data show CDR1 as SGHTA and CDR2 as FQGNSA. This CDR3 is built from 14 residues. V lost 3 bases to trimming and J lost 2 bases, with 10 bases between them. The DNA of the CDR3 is TGTGCCAGCAGCTTCGGTGGAGCTAACACTGAAGCTTTCTTT. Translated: CASSFGGANTEAFF.

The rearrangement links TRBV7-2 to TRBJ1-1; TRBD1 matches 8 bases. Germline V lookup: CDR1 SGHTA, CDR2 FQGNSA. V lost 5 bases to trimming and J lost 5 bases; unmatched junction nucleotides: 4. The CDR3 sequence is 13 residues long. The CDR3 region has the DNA TGTGCCAGCAGCACCCGACAGGGGACTGAAGCTTTCTTT. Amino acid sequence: CASSTRQGTEAFF.

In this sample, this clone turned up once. The CDR3 sequence is CASSEARGTGKDQPQHF. CDR3 coding DNA: TGTGCCAGCAGTGAAGCTAGGGGGACAGGGAAGGATCAGCCCCAGCATTTT. V and J are TRBV2 and TRBJ1-5, with 9 bases aligning to TRBD1. This CDR3 contains 17 residues. The germline V gene has CDR1 SNHLY and CDR2 FYNNEI. The J segment lost 5 bases and the V segment lost 0 bases, leaving 8 bases of the junction unmatched. Combining the CDR3 with reference TRBV2 and TRBJ1-5 gives the whole variable domain EPEVTQTPSHQVTQMGQEVILRCVPISNHLYFYWYRQILGQKVEFLVSFYNNEISEKSEIFDDQFSVERPDGSNFTLKIRSTKLEDSAMYFCASSEARGTGKDQPQHFGDGTRLSIL.

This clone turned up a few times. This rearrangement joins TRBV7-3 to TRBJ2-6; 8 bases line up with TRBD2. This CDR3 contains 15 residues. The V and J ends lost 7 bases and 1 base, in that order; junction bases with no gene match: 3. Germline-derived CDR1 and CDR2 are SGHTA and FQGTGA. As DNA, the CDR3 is TGTGCCAGCACCCCGGGAGGGTCTGGGGCCAACGTCCTGACTTTC. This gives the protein CASTPGGSGANVLTF.

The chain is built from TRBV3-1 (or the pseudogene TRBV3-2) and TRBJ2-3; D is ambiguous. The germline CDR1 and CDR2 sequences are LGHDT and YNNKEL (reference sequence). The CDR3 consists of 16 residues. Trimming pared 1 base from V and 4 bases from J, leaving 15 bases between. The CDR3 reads CASSQGNVFGADTQYF. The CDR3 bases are TGTGCCAGCAGCCAAGGAAACGTCTTTGGAGCAGATACGCAGTATTTT.

This CDR3 reads CASSYQGQGYGYTF. DNA of the CDR3: TGTGCCAGCAGTTACCAAGGACAGGGTTACGGCTACACCTTC. V and J are TRBV6-2 or TRBV6-3 and TRBJ1-2; 8 bases line up with TRBD1. CDR1 MNHEY and CDR2 SVGEGT come from the germline V gene. CDR3 length equals 14 residues. The V gene end was trimmed by 2 bases and the J gene end by 8 bases; junction bases not matched to a gene: 7.

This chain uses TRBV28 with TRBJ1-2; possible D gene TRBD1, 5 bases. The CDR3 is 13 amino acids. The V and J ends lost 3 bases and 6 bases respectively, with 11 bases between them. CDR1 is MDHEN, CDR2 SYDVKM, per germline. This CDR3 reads CASSFSGRDGYTF. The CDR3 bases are TGTGCCAGCAGTTTTTCTGGCAGGGATGGCTACACCTTC.

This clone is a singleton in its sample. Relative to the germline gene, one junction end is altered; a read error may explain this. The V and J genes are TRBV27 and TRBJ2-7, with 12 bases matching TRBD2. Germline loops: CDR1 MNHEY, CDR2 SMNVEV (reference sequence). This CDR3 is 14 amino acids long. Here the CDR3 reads CASSPGVRLAGVDF. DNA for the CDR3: TGTGCCAGCAGCCCGGGTGTTAGACTAGCGGGAGTGGACTTC.

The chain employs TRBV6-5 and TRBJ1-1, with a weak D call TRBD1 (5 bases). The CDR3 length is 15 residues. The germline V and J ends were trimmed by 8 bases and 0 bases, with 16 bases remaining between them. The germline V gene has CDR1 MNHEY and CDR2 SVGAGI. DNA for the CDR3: TGTGCCAGCCAACCGGGGGGTTACATGAACACTGAAGCTTTCTTT. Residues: CASQPGGYMNTEAFF.

The CDR3 is CASRGGGPQHF. In DNA form, the CDR3 reads TGTGCCAGCAGGGGAGGGGGTCCCCAGCATTTT. This chain links TRBV6-5 with TRBJ1-5; possibly TRBD1 for D (6 bases). The CDR3 consists of 11 residues. CDR1 is MNHEY, CDR2 SVGAGI, per germline. V was shortened by 6 bases and J by 10 bases, with 10 bases between the two germline ends.

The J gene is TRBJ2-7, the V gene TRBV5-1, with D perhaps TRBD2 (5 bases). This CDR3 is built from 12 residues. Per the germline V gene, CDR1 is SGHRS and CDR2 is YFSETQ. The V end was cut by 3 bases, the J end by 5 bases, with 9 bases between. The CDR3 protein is CASSSSSHEQYF. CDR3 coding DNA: TGCGCCAGCAGCTCATCTAGCCACGAGCAGTACTTC.

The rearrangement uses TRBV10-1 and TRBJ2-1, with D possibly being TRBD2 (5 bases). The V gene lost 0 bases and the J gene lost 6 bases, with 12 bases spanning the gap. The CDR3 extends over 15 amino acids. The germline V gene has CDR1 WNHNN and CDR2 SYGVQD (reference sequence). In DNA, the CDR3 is TGCGCCAGCAGTGAGTCAGGACTGTACCTCAATGAGCAGTTCTTC. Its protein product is CASSESGLYLNEQFF.